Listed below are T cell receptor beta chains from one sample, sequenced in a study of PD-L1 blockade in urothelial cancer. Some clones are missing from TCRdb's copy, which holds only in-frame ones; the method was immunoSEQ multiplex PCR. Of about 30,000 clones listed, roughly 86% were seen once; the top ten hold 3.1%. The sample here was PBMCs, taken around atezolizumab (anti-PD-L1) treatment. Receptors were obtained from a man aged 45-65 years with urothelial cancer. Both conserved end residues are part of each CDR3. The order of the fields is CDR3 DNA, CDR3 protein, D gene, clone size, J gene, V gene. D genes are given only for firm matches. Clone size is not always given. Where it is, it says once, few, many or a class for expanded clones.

TGTGCCACCCCGAGTGTGATACAGGGGGGCAAAAACATTCAGTACTTC,CATPSVIQGGKNIQYF,-,-,TRBJ2-4,TRBV21-1
TGCGCCAGCAGCCCTGGACTAGCGGGGACCGGGGGGCAGTACTTC,CASSPGLAGTGGQYF,TRBD2,-,TRBJ2-7,TRBV5-1
TGCGCCAGCAGCCAAGGGCTAGGGGGCCCAACTAATGAAAAACTGTTTTTT,CASSQGLGGPTNEKLFF,TRBD1,once,TRBJ1-4,TRBV4-1
TGCGCCAGCAGCTTGCAGGGGGTGGACTATGGCTACACCTTC,CASSLQGVDYGYTF,TRBD1,few,TRBJ1-2,TRBV5-1
TGCGCCAGCAGCATCGGACTAGGCACAGATACGCAGTATTTT,CASSIGLGTDTQYF,TRBD2,-,TRBJ2-3,TRBV5-1
TGTGCCAGCAGCTCCCCCCGAGGGCGGGGGGGCCAAGAGACCCAGTACTTC,CASSSPRGRGGQETQYF,TRBD2,-,TRBJ2-5,TRBV5-5
TGTGCCAGCTCACTGGGACAGAACTCCTACGAGCAGTACTTC,CASSLGQNSYEQYF,TRBD1,-,TRBJ2-7,TRBV18
TGTGCCAGCAGTCCCTTCCGGGGAGGTGAAGCTTTCTTT,CASSPFRGGEAFF,-,-,TRBJ1-1,TRBV6-5
TGTGCCAGCAGTACCGGACTAGCCTCATTCGGGTTCTTC,CASSTGLASFGFF,TRBD2,-,TRBJ2-1,TRBV28
TGTGCCAGCAGTGACATCAGGGGGATTGGAGAGACCCAGTACTTC,CASSDIRGIGETQYF,TRBD1,-,TRBJ2-5,TRBV25-1
TGTGCCTGGAGTGTAGCTTGGCGGGGTGGCTACACCTTC,CAWSVAWRGGYTF,-,-,TRBJ1-2,TRBV30
TGCGCCAGCAGCCCGGACAGGGGTTACGAGCAGTACTTC,CASSPDRGYEQYF,TRBD1,few,TRBJ2-7,TRBV4-1
TGTGCCAGCAGACTCCCGGGACAGAAAGAGACCCAGTACTTC,CASRLPGQKETQYF,TRBD1,-,TRBJ2-5,TRBV7-2
TGTGCCAGCAGTTTAGACAGGGTGGTGAACGAGCAGTACTTC,CASSLDRVVNEQYF,TRBD1,-,TRBJ2-7,TRBV27
TGCGCCAGCAGCTCCCGGGACTCAGCGGGGGAGACCCAGTACTTC,CASSSRDSAGETQYF,TRBD2,few,TRBJ2-5,TRBV5-1
TGTGCCAGCAGCTTATCGGGACAGTCCTACGAGCAGTACTTC,CASSLSGQSYEQYF,TRBD1,-,TRBJ2-7,TRBV7-7
TGTGCCAGCAGTGACACTAGCAACTATGGCTACACCTTC,CASSDTSNYGYTF,-,-,TRBJ1-2,TRBV6-6
TGTGCTAGTGGTTTGCTTACTAGCGACGAGCAGTACTTC,CASGLLTSDEQYF,TRBD2,-,TRBJ2-7,TRBV12-5
TGCGCCAGCAGCTCCGGACTAGCAGGGTACGAGCAGTACTTT,CASSSGLAGYEQYF,TRBD2,once,TRBJ2-7,TRBV5-1
TGTGCCAGCTCATGGGGACAGCACAACTCTGGAAACACCATATATTTT,CASSWGQHNSGNTIYF,TRBD1,-,TRBJ1-3,TRBV18
TGTGCCAGCAGCCCGCGGGACAGCCTAAACAATGAGCAGTTCTTC,CASSPRDSLNNEQFF,-,-,TRBJ2-1,TRBV9
TGTGCCAGCAGCTTAGGGAGGGGGGGGCTAGGACAGCCCCAGCATTTT,CASSLGRGGLGQPQHF,-,-,TRBJ1-5,TRBV11-2
TGTGCCAGCAGCCCGGACGGGACTGACCCTATAGCCAAAAACATTCAGTACTTC,CASSPDGTDPIAKNIQYF,-,-,TRBJ2-4,TRBV7-9
TGTGCCAGCAGCTTGGAGGGGGCCGTTTACGAGCAGTACTTC,CASSLEGAVYEQYF,TRBD1,-,TRBJ2-7,TRBV5-5
TGTGCCAGCAGCTTACCCGGGGGGGCAAACACTGAAGCTTTCTTT,CASSLPGGANTEAFF,-,-,TRBJ1-1,TRBV11-2
TGTGCCAGCGCCCCCCACAGGGATAGACCTGAAGCTTTCTTT,CASAPHRDRPEAFF,-,-,TRBJ1-1,TRBV25-1
TGTGCCAGCAGCCCGGGGAACACTGAAGCTTTCTTT,CASSPGNTEAFF,-,-,TRBJ1-1,TRBV13
TGTGCTAGTGGTTTCGGGTCCCACACTGAAGCTTTCTTT,CASGFGSHTEAFF,-,-,TRBJ1-1,TRBV12-5
TGTGCCAGTGGACTAGCGGGAGGAGGTGAGACCCAGTACTTC,CASGLAGGGETQYF,TRBD2,-,TRBJ2-5,TRBV7-9
TGCAGCTTCAATCAGGGGGTTAACACTGAAGCTTTCTTT,CSFNQGVNTEAFF,TRBD1,-,TRBJ1-1,TRBV29-1
TGCAGCGTTGAAGATCGGACAGGGAACACCGGGGAGCTGTTTTTT,CSVEDRTGNTGELFF,TRBD1,-,TRBJ2-2,TRBV29-1
TGTGCCAGCAGCGTGACAGGGGCACCCTTCTCCTACGAGCAGTACTTC,CASSVTGAPFSYEQYF,TRBD1,-,TRBJ2-7,TRBV9
TGTGCCAGCAGAATGGGACAGGGGGTAAATATGGGTACGCAGTATTTT,CASRMGQGVNMGTQYF,TRBD1,once,TRBJ2-3,TRBV27
TGTGCCAGCAGTTTCGTTCAGGGGTTAAGTGTCACTGAAGCTTTCTTT,CASSFVQGLSVTEAFF,-,-,TRBJ1-1,TRBV28
TGTGCCAGCAGCTTAGCTCTAGCGGGGAATGGCCAGTACTTC,CASSLALAGNGQYF,TRBD2,-,TRBJ2-5,TRBV7-9
TGTGCCAGCAGCTTAGAGGGGCGGATTGAAGCTTTCTTT,CASSLEGRIEAFF,-,-,TRBJ1-1,TRBV7-9
TGTGCCAGCAGCAGCAGCACAGGGACCTCCTACGAGCAGTACTTC,CASSSSTGTSYEQYF,-,-,TRBJ2-7,TRBV11-2
TGCGCCAGCAGTGAATCCAGCGGGATAAACTACGAGCAGTACTTC,CASSESSGINYEQYF,TRBD2,-,TRBJ2-7,TRBV10-1
TGTGCCATCAGTGAAGGGACTTTAAAAAGAACCGGGGAGCTGTTTTTT,CAISEGTLKRTGELFF,-,-,TRBJ2-2,TRBV10-3
TGTGCCAGCAGCCCCGAGGACAGGGGTTTCTATGGCTACACCTTC,CASSPEDRGFYGYTF,TRBD1,few,TRBJ1-2,TRBV7-9
TGTGCCAGCAGCGTAGACTCGAGCTCCTACAATGAGCAGTTCTTC,CASSVDSSSYNEQFF,-,-,TRBJ2-1,TRBV9
TGTGCCAGCTCACCACCCGGGACAGGCTCTGGAAACACCATATATTTT,CASSPPGTGSGNTIYF,TRBD1,-,TRBJ1-3,TRBV18
TGCGTCAGCAGCGCTAAAGAGACCCAGTACTTC,CVSSAKETQYF,-,-,TRBJ2-5,TRBV10-2
TGTGCCAGCAGCACCCGACAGGGGAGGGCGAATGAGCAGTTCTTC,CASSTRQGRANEQFF,-,once,TRBJ2-1,TRBV7-3
TGTGCCAGCAGCTTAGGGACAGGGGTGGGGTCACCCCTCCACTTT,CASSLGTGVGSPLHF,TRBD1,-,TRBJ1-6,TRBV7-9
TGCGCCAGCGCCGGGACTGTCTTCACCGGGGAGCTGTTTTTT,CASAGTVFTGELFF,-,-,TRBJ2-2,TRBV5-1
TGTGCCACCGCTCAGGAGGTCCGCCTGAACACTGAAGCTTTCTTT,CATAQEVRLNTEAFF,-,-,TRBJ1-1,TRBV2
TGTGCCAGCAGCAGGACTAGCGGGAGTCTCGTAAGCTACGAGCAGTACTTC,CASSRTSGSLVSYEQYF,TRBD2,-,TRBJ2-7,TRBV7-8
TGTGCCAGCAGCCCTCGGGTTTCTAACCACGAGCAGTACTTC,CASSPRVSNHEQYF,-,-,TRBJ2-7,TRBV7-2
TGTGCCATCAGTCCCACCGGACGGACTGGAGCGTGGGAGCAGTACTTC,CAISPTGRTGAWEQYF,-,-,TRBJ2-7,TRBV10-3
TGTGCCAGCAGCGTAGAGGGACAGGGAGGGCTGGCCCAGTACTTC,CASSVEGQGGLAQYF,TRBD1,-,TRBJ2-5,TRBV9
TGTGCCAGCAGTTTATGGTCAGGGTCTAACTATGGCTACACCTTC,CASSLWSGSNYGYTF,-,-,TRBJ1-2,TRBV27
TGCAGCTCTGGGGTGGCGGGGGGGAATGAGCAGTTCTTC,CSSGVAGGNEQFF,TRBD2,-,TRBJ2-1,TRBV29-1
TGTGCCAGCAGCTCCGGTCGACAGGCTATTCAGTACTTC,CASSSGRQAIQYF,-,-,TRBJ2-4,TRBV7-8
TGTGCCAGCAACCCCACCAGAGCTAGCGGGAGGCCCACCGGGGAGCTGTTTTTT,CASNPTRASGRPTGELFF,TRBD2,once,TRBJ2-2,TRBV27
TGTGCCAGCAGTTTAAGTCCAGGGGGTTTCTACGAGCAGTACTTC,CASSLSPGGFYEQYF,TRBD1,once,TRBJ2-7,TRBV27
TGTGCCAGCCGTTTGACCCTTAGCGGGAGGGCGGGGGAGCAGTACTTC,CASRLTLSGRAGEQYF,TRBD2,-,TRBJ2-7,TRBV28
TGTGCCAGCAGCTTAAATGGACTAGCGGTCACAGATACGCAGTATTTT,CASSLNGLAVTDTQYF,TRBD2,once,TRBJ2-3,TRBV7-2